Below, one T cell receptor beta chain is given with its context. The antigen remains undetermined. This sample is drawn from a study of blood T cells in healthy people across ages. The V end was cut by 1 base, the J end by 4 bases, with 16 bases between. CDR3 size: 16 residues. The germline gives CDR1 MGHRA, CDR2 YSYEKL. Every donor contributed roughly 10 milliliters of peripheral blood by blood draw. The use of a sample-barcoded 5' primer and a J-beta primer mix characterized a second PCR of roughly 7 to 11 cycles. Tagging of each cDNA molecule was performed by a template-switch adaptor with 12 random nucleotides. Each CDR3 protein gets one entry after TCRdb re-called the 5' RACE reads with MiXCR. Among 1,800,000 or so distinct CDR3 sequences, about 39% were seen once, and the ten largest hold roughly 23%. Regarding the study as a whole: Unsorted PBMCs prevented conclusive naive versus antigen-experienced comparison. Diversity was higher, and naive CD4+ cells more numerous, in long-lived donors than in aged donors.

The V and J genes are TRBV4-1 and TRBJ1-2; possible D gene TRBD1, 6 bases. Sequenced material: blood. The sequence was collected from a human donor in good health. The CDR3 DNA is TGCGCCAGCAGCCAAGTGCCCCAGGGGCGTAGCTATGGCTACACCTTC. Amino acid sequence: CASSQVPQGRSYGYTF.